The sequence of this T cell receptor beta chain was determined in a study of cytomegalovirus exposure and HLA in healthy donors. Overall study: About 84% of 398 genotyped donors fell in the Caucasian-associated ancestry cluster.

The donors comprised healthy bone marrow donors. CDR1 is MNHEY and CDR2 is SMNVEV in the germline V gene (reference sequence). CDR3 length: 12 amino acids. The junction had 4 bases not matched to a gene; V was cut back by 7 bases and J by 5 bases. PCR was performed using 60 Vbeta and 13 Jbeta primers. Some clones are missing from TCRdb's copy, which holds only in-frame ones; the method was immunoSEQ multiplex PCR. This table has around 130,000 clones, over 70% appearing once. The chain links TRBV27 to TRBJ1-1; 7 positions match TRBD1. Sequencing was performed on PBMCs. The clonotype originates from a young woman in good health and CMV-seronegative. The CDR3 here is CASIGRGTEAFF. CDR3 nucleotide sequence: TGTGCCAGCATTGGCAGGGGGACTGAAGCTTTCTTT.